The next 25 T cell receptor beta chains were all read from a single sample in a study of control samples from healthy donors and cancer patients. The method was immunoSEQ multiplex PCR; TCRdb's version includes in-frame clones alone and lacks a portion of them. The sample has 110,000 or so clones; roughly 90% are singletons. Sequencing was done on a sample of blood. The receptors were gathered from a woman in her forties or fifties in good health.

This chain links TRBV19 with TRBJ1-5, with 7 nucleotides matching TRBD1. Germline V gene data show CDR1 as LNHDA and CDR2 as SQIVND (reference sequence). CDR3 length: 15 amino acids. V shed 6 bases, J shed 3 bases, and the junction held 8 bases outside the gene matches. Here the CDR3 DNA reads TGTGCCAGTAGACCGGACAGGATGGTCAATCAGCCCCAGCATTTT. Translation: CASRPDRMVNQPQHF. The entire variable domain, with the rest obtained from reference TRBV19 and TRBJ1-5, is as follows: DGGITQSPKYLFRKEGQNVTLSCEQNLNHDAMYWYRQDPGQGLRLIYYSQIVNDFQKGDIAEGYSVSREKKESFPLTVTSAQKNPTAFYLCASRPDRMVNQPQHFGDGTRLSIL.

CDR3 in DNA: TGTGCCAGCAGCTTAGAGCTGGCAGGGGCTTTCTGGTACACCTTC. Translated, it gives CASSLELAGAFWYTF. This sequence joins TRBV7-2 and TRBJ1-2; the D gene is possibly TRBD1 (6 bases). Germline V gene sequence: CDR1 SGHTA, CDR2 FQGNSA. V shed 1 base and J shed 11 bases, with 20 bases lying between them. The CDR3 runs to 15 residues.

The V call is TRBV15, the J call TRBJ2-3, with TRBD2 identical over 12 bases. J was trimmed by 7 bases and V by 1 base; bases with no gene match: 9. The CDR3 is 17 residues long. Germline assignment: CDR1 LNHNV and CDR2 YYDKDF (reference sequence). The CDR3 reads CATSRGSGGLAGYTQYF. CDR3 sequence (DNA): TGTGCCACCAGCAGAGGCTCTGGGGGACTAGCGGGCTATACGCAGTATTTT.

The rearrangement joins TRBV19 to TRBJ2-1; 10 bases line up with TRBD2. The CDR3 spans 15 residues. The germline CDR1 and CDR2 sequences are LNHDA and SQIVND (reference sequence). Trimming took 7 bases from V and 8 from J; bases not matched to a gene: 11. The CDR3 loop reads CASTTEGLASYEQFF. The CDR3 DNA follows: TGTGCCAGTACTACCGAGGGACTAGCGTCGTATGAGCAGTTCTTC. The entire variable domain, with the rest obtained from reference TRBV19 and TRBJ2-1, is as follows: DGGITQSPKYLFRKEGQNVTLSCEQNLNHDAMYWYRQDPGQGLRLIYYSQIVNDFQKGDIAEGYSVSREKKESFPLTVTSAQKNPTAFYLCASTTEGLASYEQFFGPGTRLTVL.

This clone showed up just a few times. The gene calls are TRBV7-3 and TRBJ1-1, with D possibly matching TRBD1 (5 bases). CDR3 length equals 14 residues. Germline V CDR1 and CDR2: SGHTA, FQGTGA. Trimming pared 2 bases from V and 4 bases from J, leaving 11 bases between. For the CDR3, the DNA is TGTGCCAGCAGCTTATACGAGAGGGGCACTGAAGCTTTCTTT. Protein sequence: CASSLYERGTEAFF.

The gene calls are TRBV4-2 and TRBJ2-4; 7 nucleotides line up with TRBD2. The CDR3 sequence is 16 residues long. V lost 3 bases, J lost 3 bases, and 8 bases stayed unmatched. CDR1 is LGHNA and CDR2 is YNFKEQ in the germline V gene. The CDR3 protein is CASSQETASGKNIQYF. The CDR3 DNA reads as TGTGCCAGCAGCCAGGAGACTGCTAGCGGCAAAAACATTCAGTACTTC.

This chain uses TRBV27 with TRBJ2-7; D may be TRBD2 (6 bases). V was clipped by 2 bases and J by 4 bases, with 12 bases between them. Germline CDR1 MNHEY, CDR2 SMNVEV (reference sequence). CDR3 length equals 14 residues. CDR3 residues: CASSLTGEWYEQYF. DNA of the CDR3: TGTGCCAGCAGTTTAACGGGGGAATGGTACGAGCAGTACTTC.

The rearrangement joins TRBV6-5 to TRBJ1-1; 9 bases are a match to TRBD1. CDR3 length equals 13 residues. J was trimmed by 10 bases and V by 6 bases; bases with no gene match: 9. CDR1 and CDR2 from the germline V gene are MNHEY and SVGAGI. CDR3 nucleotides: TGTGCCAGCAGCCCGGGACAGGGATTTGGAGCTTTCTTT. Translation: CASSPGQGFGAFF.

The chain is built from TRBV27 and TRBJ2-7; D tentatively reads TRBD1 or TRBD2 (6 bases each). The CDR3 is made up of 17 amino acids. Trimming removed 6 bases at V and 4 bases at J, with 25 bases between. Germline V gene data show CDR1 as MNHEY and CDR2 as SMNVEV (reference sequence). CDR3 sequence (DNA): TGTGCCAGCAGACCAGAGGGGGGTTCAAAGGGGTATTACGAGCAGTACTTC. Protein product: CASRPEGGSKGYYEQYF.

As concerns this clone: One end of the junction does not line up with germline, which may come from a read error. The chain carries TRBV7-9 and TRBJ1-1; no firm D call. The germline gives CDR1 SEHNR, CDR2 FQNEAQ (reference sequence). The CDR3 has 16 residues. Written as DNA, the CDR3 is TGTGCCAGCAGGTTAGAGGTAACAGCGCTAGACACTGAAGCTTTCTTT. Translation gives CASRLEVTALDTEAFF.

This clone was detected only once. The chain joins TRBV6-5 to TRBJ1-1; unclear D gene. Germline V gene data show CDR1 as MNHEY and CDR2 as SVGAGI. V lost 7 bases and J 6 bases, leaving 15 bases between the germline ends. This CDR3 contains 13 residues. CDR3: CASNDGSKAEAFF. The CDR3 nucleotides are TGTGCCAGCAACGACGGCTCAAAAGCTGAAGCTTTCTTT.

The CDR3 region is CSASRDSLYF. CDR3 sequence (DNA): TGCAGTGCTAGCAGGGACTCTTTGTACTTC. This chain links TRBV20-1 with TRBJ2-7; D is possibly TRBD2 (6 bases). V lost 3 bases to trimming and J lost 12 bases, with 12 bases between them. The germline V gene has CDR1 DFQATT and CDR2 SNEGSKA (reference sequence). The CDR3 runs to 10 residues.

The count of this clone is one. The V call is TRBV9, the J call TRBJ1-1, with a tentative D call TRBD1 (6 bases). V gave up 4 bases and J gave up 2 bases, with 12 bases separating them. The germline gives CDR1 SGDLS, CDR2 YYNGEE. The CDR3 totals 14 residues. The CDR3 nucleotides read TGTGCCAGCAGCCCCGGGACATCCAACACTGAAGCTTTCTTT. Its protein product is CASSPGTSNTEAFF.

The genes are TRBV10-1 and TRBJ1-1; D unclear. Between the trimmed V and J ends, which lost 4 bases and 1 base, there was a span of 4 bases. The CDR3 consists of 12 residues. Germline V gene lookup returns CDR1 WNHNN and CDR2 SYGVQD (reference sequence). CDR3 bases: TGCGCCAGCAGTGGATGGAACACTGAAGCTTTCTTT. As protein: CASSGWNTEAFF.

The V call is TRBV5-1, the J call TRBJ1-1; tentative D call: TRBD1 (5 bases). The V gene lost 1 base and the J gene lost 6 bases, with 10 bases spanning the gap. The CDR3 loop spans 13 amino acids. CDR1 and CDR2 (germline): SGHRS, YFSETQ. The CDR3 nucleotides read TGCGCCAGCAGCTTGCAGGGTGACCCTGAAGCTTTCTTT. Translation: CASSLQGDPEAFF.

There are a few counts of this clone. The V gene is TRBV5-1, the J gene TRBJ1-1; possible D gene TRBD1, 5 bases. The germline V gene has CDR1 SGHRS and CDR2 YFSETQ. Trimming stripped 6 bases from V and 3 bases from J, with 18 bases between. The CDR3 extends over 15 amino acids. CDR3 nucleotide sequence: TGCGCCAGCAACGCAGGGACCCAGCGGGACACTGAAGCTTTCTTT. Translation: CASNAGTQRDTEAFF.

The V and J genes are TRBV19 and TRBJ1-1; 9 bases are shared with TRBD1. The germline gives CDR1 LNHDA, CDR2 SQIVND (reference sequence). The ends lost 6 bases at V and 6 bases at J; junction bases unmatched: 8. The CDR3 loop spans 14 amino acids. Here the CDR3 DNA reads TGTGCCAGTAGACCGGGACAGGGCTTCTCTGAAGCTTTCTTT. It specifies CASRPGQGFSEAFF.

V and J are TRBV10-3 and TRBJ2-7; D is perhaps TRBD1 or TRBD2 (6 bases each). The V gene's germline CDR1 is ENHRY and CDR2 SYGVKD. V gave up 6 bases and J gave up 3 bases, with 9 bases separating them. The CDR3 is made up of 12 amino acids. CDR3 in amino acids: CAIREGGYEQYF. The CDR3 DNA reads as TGTGCCATCAGGGAGGGGGGCTACGAGCAGTACTTC.

The chain recombines TRBV15 with TRBJ1-5; D is ambiguous. CDR3 length: 12 amino acids. In germline, CDR1 is LNHNV, CDR2 YYDKDF (reference sequence). Trimming removed 3 bases at V and 5 bases at J, with 5 bases between. CDR3 nucleotide sequence: TGTGCCACCAGCAGCGTATATCAGCCCCAGCATTTT. This gives the protein CATSSVYQPQHF.

In its sample, this clone was seen a few times. The CDR3 DNA follows: TGTGCCACCAGCAGAGAAAGGGGATTCTACGAGCAGTACTTC. Its translation: CATSRERGFYEQYF. The chain joins TRBV15 to TRBJ2-7; weak D call: TRBD1 (5 bases). The CDR3 contains 14 residues. Germline CDR1 and CDR2: LNHNV and YYDKDF (reference sequence). Trimming removed 0 bases from V and 3 bases from J, with 9 bases in between.

V is TRBV5-6 and J is TRBJ2-1, with TRBD1 identical over 8 bases. The CDR3 has 15 residues. Trimming at V came to 6 bases and at J to 10 bases, leaving 15 bases not matched to a gene. The germline V gene encodes CDR1 SGHDT and CDR2 YYEEEE. The CDR3 is CASTLYGTGRPEQFF. DNA for the CDR3: TGTGCCAGCACCCTTTACGGGACAGGAAGGCCCGAGCAGTTCTTC.

This rearrangement joins TRBV18 to TRBJ2-7; a weak D match, TRBD2 (5 bases). The CDR3 runs to 16 residues. Germline V gives CDR1 KGHSH, CDR2 LQKENI. V lost 3 bases and J 2 bases, leaving 17 bases between the germline ends. CDR3: CASSPRAYSVAYEQYV. Here the CDR3 DNA reads TGTGCCAGCTCACCTCGTGCGTATAGCGTCGCCTACGAGCAGTACGTC.

The V call is TRBV24-1, the J call TRBJ1-5; 9 nucleotides agree with TRBD1. Trimming at V came to 3 bases and at J to 2 bases, leaving 7 bases not matched to a gene. The V gene's germline CDR1 is KGHDR and CDR2 SFDVKD. The CDR3 loop spans 17 amino acids. CDR3 sequence reads: CATSDTDRGGGNQPQHF. The CDR3 coding sequence is TGTGCCACCAGTGATACGGACAGGGGCGGGGGCAATCAGCCCCAGCATTTT.

CDR3 protein: CASSHGQGGTGELFF. CDR3 nucleotide sequence: TGTGCCAGCAGCCACGGACAGGGGGGCACCGGGGAGCTGTTTTTT. The V call is TRBV14, the J call TRBJ2-2; 10 bases agree with TRBD1. The CDR3 is 15 amino acids. With V trimmed by 3 bases and J by 4 bases, 2 bases remained unmatched. The germline CDR1 and CDR2 sequences are SGHDN and FVKESK.

This sequence joins TRBV5-1 and TRBJ2-3, with 10 positions matching TRBD1. V was pared by 5 bases and J by 2 bases, with 5 bases of the junction left unmatched. Germline V gene lookup returns CDR1 SGHRS and CDR2 YFSETQ. CDR3 length: 15 residues. CDR3 bases: TGCGCCAGCAGTGGGACAGGGGATAACACAGATACGCAGTATTTT. Protein product: CASSGTGDNTDTQYF.